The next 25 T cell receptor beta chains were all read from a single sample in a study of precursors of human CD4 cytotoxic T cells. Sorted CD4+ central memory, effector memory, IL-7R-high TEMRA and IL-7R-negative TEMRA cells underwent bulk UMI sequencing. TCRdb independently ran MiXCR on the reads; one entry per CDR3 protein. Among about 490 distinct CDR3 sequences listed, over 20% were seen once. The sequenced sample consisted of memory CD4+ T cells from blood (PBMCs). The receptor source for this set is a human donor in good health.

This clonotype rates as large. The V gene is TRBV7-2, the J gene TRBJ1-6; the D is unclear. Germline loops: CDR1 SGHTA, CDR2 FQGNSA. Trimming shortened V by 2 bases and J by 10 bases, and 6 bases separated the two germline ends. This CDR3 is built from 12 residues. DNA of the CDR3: TGTGCCAGCAGCTTAATGTTATCACCCCTCCACTTT. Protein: CASSLMLSPLHF.

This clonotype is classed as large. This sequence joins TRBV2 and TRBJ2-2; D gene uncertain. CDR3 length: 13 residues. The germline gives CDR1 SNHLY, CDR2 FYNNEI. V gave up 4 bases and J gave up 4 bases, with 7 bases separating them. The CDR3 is CASSAGFTGELFF. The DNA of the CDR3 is TGTGCCAGCAGTGCTGGGTTCACCGGGGAGCTGTTTTTT.

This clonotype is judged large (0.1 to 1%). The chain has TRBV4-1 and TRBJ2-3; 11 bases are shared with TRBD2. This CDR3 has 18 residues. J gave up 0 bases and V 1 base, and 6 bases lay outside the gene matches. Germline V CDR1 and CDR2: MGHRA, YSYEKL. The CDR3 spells CASSQVIGTSGSTDTQYF. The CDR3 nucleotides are TGCGCCAGCAGCCAAGTTATTGGGACTAGCGGAAGCACAGATACGCAGTATTTT.

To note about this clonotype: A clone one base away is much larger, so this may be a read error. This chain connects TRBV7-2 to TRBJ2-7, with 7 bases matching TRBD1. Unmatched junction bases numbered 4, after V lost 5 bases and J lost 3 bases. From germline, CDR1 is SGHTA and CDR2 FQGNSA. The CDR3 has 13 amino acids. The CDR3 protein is CTSSPRTGYEQYF. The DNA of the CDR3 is TGTACCAGCAGCCCTCGGACAGGCTACGAGCAGTACTTC.

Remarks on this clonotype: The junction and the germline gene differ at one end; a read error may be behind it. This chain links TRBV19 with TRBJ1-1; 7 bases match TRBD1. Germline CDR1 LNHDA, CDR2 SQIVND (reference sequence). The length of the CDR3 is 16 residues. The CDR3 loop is CVSSPQGRGANTEAFF. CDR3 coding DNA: TGTGTCAGTAGTCCCCAGGGCAGGGGGGCGAACACTGAAGCTTTCTTT.

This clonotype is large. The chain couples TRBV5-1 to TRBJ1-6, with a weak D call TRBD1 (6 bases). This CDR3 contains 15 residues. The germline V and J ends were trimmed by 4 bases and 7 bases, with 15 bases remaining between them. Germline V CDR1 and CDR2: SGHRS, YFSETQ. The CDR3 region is CASSPGDTQNSPLHF. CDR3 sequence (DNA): TGCGCCAGCAGCCCCGGGGACACCCAGAATTCACCCCTCCACTTT.

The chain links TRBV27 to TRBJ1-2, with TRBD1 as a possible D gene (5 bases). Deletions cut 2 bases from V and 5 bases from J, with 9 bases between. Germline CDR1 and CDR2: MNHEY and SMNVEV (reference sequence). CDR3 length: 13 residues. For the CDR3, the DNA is TGTGCCAGCAGTTTAGACAGCGAATATGGCTACACCTTC. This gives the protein CASSLDSEYGYTF.

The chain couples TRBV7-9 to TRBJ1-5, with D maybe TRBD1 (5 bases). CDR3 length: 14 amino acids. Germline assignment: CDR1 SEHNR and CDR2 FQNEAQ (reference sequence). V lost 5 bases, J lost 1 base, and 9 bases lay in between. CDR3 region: CASSRQGSNQPQHF. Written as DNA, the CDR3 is TGTGCCAGCAGCAGGCAGGGAAGCAATCAGCCCCAGCATTTT.

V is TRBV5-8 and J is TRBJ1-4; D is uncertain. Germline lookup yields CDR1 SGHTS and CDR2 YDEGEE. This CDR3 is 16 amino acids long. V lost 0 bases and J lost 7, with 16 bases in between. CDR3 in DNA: TGTGCCAGCAGCTTGGGGCAGGCCCCGTTGAGTGAAAAACTGTTTTTT. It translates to CASSLGQAPLSEKLFF.

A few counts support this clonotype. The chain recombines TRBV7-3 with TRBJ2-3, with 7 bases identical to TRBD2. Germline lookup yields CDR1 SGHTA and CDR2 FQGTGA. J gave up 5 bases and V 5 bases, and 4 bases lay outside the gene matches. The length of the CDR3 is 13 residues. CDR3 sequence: CASSIGGGDTQYF. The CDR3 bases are TGTGCCAGCAGCATTGGGGGGGGAGATACGCAGTATTTT.

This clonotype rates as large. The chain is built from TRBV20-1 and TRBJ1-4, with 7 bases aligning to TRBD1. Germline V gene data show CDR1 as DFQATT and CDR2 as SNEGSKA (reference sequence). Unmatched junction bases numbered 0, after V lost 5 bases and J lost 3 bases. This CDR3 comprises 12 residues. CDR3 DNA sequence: TGCAGTGCTCAGGGGGCTAATGAAAAACTGTTTTTT. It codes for CSAQGANEKLFF.

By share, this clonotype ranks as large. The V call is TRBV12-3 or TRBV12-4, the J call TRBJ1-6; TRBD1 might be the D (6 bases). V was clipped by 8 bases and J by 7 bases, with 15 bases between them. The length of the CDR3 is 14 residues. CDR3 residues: CASRGLGGNSPLHF. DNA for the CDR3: TGTGCCAGCCGAGGGCTGGGGGGCAATTCACCCCTCCACTTT.

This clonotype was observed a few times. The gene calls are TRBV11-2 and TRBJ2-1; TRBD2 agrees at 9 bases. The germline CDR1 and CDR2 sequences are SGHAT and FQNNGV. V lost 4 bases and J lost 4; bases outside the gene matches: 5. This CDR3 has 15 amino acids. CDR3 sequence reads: CASSYSGGAYNEQFF. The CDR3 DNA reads TGTGCCAGCAGCTATAGCGGGGGAGCTTACAATGAGCAGTTCTTC.

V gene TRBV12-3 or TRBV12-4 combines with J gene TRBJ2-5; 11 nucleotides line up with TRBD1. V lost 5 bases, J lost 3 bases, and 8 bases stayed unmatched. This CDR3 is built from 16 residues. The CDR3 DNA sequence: TGTGCCAGCAGTCCCCGGGACAGGGGGGGAGAAGAGACCCAGTACTTC. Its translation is CASSPRDRGGEETQYF.

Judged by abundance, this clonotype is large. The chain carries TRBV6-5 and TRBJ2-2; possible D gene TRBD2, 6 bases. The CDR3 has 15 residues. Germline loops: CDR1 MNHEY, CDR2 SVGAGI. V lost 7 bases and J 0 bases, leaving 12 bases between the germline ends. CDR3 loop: CASTLGGANTGELFF. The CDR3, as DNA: TGTGCCAGCACCCTGGGGGGAGCGAACACCGGGGAGCTGTTTTTT.

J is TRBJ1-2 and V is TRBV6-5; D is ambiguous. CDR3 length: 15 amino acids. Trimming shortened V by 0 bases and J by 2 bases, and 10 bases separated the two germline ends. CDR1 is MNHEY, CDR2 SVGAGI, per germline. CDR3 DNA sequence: TGTGCCAGCAGTTACTCGAGCGCCGGAAACTATGGCTACACCTTC. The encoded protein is CASSYSSAGNYGYTF.

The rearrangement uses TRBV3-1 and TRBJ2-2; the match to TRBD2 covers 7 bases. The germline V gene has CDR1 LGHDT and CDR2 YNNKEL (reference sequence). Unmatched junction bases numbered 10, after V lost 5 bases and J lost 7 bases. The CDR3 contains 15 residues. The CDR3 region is CASSLVGGGIGELFF. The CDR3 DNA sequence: TGTGCCAGCAGCTTAGTTGGGGGAGGGATCGGGGAGCTGTTTTTT.

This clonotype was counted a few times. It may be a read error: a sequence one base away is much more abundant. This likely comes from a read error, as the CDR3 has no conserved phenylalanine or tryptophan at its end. This chain's CDR3 is CASSRPAGQETQYC. CDR3 in DNA: TGTGCCAGCAGCCGGCCGGCAGGGCAAGAGACCCAGTACTGC. This chain links TRBV7-2 with TRBJ2-5, with D tentatively TRBD1 (5 bases). Germline values: CDR1 SGHTA, CDR2 FQGNSA. The CDR3 has 14 amino acids. With 5 bases removed from V and 2 bases from J, the gap between germline ends came to 12 bases.

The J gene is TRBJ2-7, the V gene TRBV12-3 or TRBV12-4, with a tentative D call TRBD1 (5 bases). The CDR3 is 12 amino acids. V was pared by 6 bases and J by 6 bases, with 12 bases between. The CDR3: CASSPSQGEQYF. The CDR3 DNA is TGTGCCAGCAGCCCATCGCAGGGCGAGCAGTACTTC.

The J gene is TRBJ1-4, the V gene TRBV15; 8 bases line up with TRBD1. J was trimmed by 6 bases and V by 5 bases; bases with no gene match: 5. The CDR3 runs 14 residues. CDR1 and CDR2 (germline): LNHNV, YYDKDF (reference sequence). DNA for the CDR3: TGTGCCACCAGCGCAGGGGGCGAGGATGAAAAACTGTTTTTT. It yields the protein CATSAGGEDEKLFF.

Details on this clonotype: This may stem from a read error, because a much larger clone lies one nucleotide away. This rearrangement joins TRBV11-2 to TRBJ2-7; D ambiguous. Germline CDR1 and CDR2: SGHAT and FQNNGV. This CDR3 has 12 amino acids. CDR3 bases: TGTGCCACCAGCCCGGGCCTAGACGAGCAGTACTTC. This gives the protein CATSPGLDEQYF.

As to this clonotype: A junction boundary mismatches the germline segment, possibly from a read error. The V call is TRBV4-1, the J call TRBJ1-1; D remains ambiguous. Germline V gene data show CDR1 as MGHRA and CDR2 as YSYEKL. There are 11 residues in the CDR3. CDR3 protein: CASEGDPEAVF. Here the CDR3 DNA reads TGCGCCAGCGAGGGTGATCCTGAAGCTGTCTTT.

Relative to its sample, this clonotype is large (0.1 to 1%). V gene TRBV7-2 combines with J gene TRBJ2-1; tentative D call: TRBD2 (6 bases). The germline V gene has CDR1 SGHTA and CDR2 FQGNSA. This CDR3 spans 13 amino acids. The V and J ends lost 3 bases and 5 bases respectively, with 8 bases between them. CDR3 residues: CASSFGGNNEQFF. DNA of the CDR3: TGTGCCAGCAGCTTCGGGGGTAACAATGAGCAGTTCTTC.

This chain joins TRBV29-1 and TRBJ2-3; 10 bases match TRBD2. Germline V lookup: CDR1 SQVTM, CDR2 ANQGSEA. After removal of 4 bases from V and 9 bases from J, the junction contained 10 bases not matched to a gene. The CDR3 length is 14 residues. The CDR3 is CSVGRSGGAETQYF. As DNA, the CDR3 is TGCAGCGTTGGGAGGAGCGGGGGGGCCGAAACGCAGTATTTT.

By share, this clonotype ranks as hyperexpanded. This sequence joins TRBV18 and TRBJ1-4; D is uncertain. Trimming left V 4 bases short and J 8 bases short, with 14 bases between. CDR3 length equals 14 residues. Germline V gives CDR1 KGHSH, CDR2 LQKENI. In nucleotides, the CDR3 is TGTGCCAGCTCACGAATTCGGGAAGACGAAAAACTGTTTTTT. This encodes CASSRIREDEKLFF. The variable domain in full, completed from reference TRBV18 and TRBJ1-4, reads NAGVMQNPRHLVRRRGQEARLRCSPMKGHSHVYWYRQLPEEGLKFMVYLQKENIIDESGMPKERFSAEFPKEGPSILRIQQVVRGDSAAYFCASSRIREDEKLFFGSGTQLSVL.